Sequencing of this TCR beta chain was carried out in a study of OX40 agonist ivuxolimab in advanced cancers. Across the study: Every patient in dose escalation had hepatocellular carcinoma, melanoma, renal cell or head and neck cancer. Averaging 60 years in age, with a range of about 23 to 79, the cohort was 82.7% male. Study-wide points: On average, a greater number of expanded clones characterised CD8+ T cells relative to CD4+.

The V segment lost 4 bases and the J segment 2 bases; nucleotides outside the gene matches: 3. CDR1 and CDR2 from the germline V gene are MNHNS and SASEGT. The CDR3 has 14 amino acids. In the case of this clone: Its antigen is currently unknown.

The protocol was immunoSEQ multiplex PCR, while the TCRdb copy is restricted to in-frame clones and leaves out a portion. Altogether about 79,000 clones are present, more than 80% being singletons, with the ten largest covering more than 0.5%. This material consisted of CD4+ or CD8+ T cells sorted from blood, taken in a trial of the OX40 agonist ivuxolimab. The receptor's source is an adult with an advanced solid tumor such as melanoma, head and neck, liver or kidney cancer. The rearrangement links TRBV6-1 to TRBJ2-3; 7 nucleotides align to TRBD1. CDR3: CASSADRATDTQYF. Here the CDR3 DNA reads TGTGCCAGCAGTGCCGACAGGGCCACAGATACGCAGTATTTT.